This TCR beta chain was identified in a study of radiotherapy plus CTLA-4 blockade in lung cancer. Clones were sequenced by immunoSEQ multiplex PCR, and TCRdb holds only the in-frame ones, with some missing. This sample has 60,000 to 65,000 clones, with approximately 75% found just once. A note on this clone: Its cognate antigen is unknown.

Study findings and constraints: In blood, after radiotherapy plus ipilimumab, tumor-derived TCR clones expanded.

There are 16 residues in the CDR3. The germline CDR1 and CDR2 sequences are SGHAT and FQNNGV. J lost 4 bases, V lost 5 bases, and 12 bases had no gene match. Sample: peripheral blood, taken from a patient treated with radiotherapy plus ipilimumab. The clonotype originates from a human donor with non-small cell lung cancer who had a complete response to radiotherapy plus ipilimumab. The V gene is TRBV11-2, the J gene TRBJ2-7, with 9 positions matching TRBD2. The CDR3: CASSPPGRGGQYEQYF. The CDR3 DNA reads as TGTGCCAGCAGCCCGCCCGGGCGGGGGGGCCAGTACGAGCAGTACTTC.